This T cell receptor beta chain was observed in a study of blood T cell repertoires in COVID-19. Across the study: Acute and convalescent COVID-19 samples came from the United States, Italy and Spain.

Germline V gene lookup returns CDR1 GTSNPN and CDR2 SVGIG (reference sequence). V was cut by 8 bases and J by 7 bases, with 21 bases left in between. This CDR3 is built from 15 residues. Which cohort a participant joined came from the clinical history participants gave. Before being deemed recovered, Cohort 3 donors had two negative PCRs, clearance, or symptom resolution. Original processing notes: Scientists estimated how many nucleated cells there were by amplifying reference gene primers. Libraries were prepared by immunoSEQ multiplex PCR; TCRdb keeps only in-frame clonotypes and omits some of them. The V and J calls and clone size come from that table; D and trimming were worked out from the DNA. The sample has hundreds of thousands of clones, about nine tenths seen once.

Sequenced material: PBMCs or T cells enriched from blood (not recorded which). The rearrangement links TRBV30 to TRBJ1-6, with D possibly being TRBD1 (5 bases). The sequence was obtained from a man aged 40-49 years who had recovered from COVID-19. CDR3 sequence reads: CARGEGPGGNSPLHF. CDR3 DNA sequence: TGTGCCAGGGGAGAGGGCCCTGGAGGCAATTCACCCCTCCACTTT.